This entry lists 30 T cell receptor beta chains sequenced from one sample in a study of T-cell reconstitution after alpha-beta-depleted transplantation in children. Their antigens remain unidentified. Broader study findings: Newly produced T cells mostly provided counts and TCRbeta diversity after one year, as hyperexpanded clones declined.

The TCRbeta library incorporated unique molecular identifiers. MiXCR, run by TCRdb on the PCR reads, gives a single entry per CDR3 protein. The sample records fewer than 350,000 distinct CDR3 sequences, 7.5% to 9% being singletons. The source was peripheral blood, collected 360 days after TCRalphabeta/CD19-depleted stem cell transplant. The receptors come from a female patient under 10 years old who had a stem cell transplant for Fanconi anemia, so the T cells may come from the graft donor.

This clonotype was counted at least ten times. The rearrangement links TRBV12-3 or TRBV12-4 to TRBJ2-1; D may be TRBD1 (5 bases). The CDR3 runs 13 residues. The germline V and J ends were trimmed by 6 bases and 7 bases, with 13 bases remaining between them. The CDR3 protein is CASSPGQVNEQFF. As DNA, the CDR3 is TGTGCCAGCAGCCCCGGACAAGTGAATGAGCAGTTCTTC.

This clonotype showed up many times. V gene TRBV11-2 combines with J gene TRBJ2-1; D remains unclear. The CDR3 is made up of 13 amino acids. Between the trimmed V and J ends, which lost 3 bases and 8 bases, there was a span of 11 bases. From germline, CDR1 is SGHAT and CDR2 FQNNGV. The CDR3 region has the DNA TGTGCCAGCAGCTTGAGACGGTGGGATGAGCAGTTCTTC. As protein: CASSLRRWDEQFF.

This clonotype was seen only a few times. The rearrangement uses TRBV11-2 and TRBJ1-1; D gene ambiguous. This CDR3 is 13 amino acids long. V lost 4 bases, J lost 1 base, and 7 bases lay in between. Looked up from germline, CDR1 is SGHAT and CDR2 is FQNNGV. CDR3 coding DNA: TGTGCCAGCAGCTCCTACACGAACACTGAAGCTTTCTTT. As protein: CASSSYTNTEAFF.

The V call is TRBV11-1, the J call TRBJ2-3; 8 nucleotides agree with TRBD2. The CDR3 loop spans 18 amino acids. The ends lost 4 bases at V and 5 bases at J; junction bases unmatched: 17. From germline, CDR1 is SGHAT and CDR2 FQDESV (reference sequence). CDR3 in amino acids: CASSWAFDGGGPGDTQYF. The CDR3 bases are TGTGCCAGCAGCTGGGCCTTTGACGGCGGGGGGCCAGGAGATACGCAGTATTTT.

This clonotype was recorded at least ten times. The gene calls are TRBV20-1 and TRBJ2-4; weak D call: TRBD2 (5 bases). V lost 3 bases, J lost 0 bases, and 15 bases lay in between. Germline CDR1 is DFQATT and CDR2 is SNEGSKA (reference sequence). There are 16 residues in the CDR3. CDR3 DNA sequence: TGCAGTGCTAGTCGGGCGGGTGTACTAGCCAAAAACATTCAGTACTTC. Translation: CSASRAGVLAKNIQYF.

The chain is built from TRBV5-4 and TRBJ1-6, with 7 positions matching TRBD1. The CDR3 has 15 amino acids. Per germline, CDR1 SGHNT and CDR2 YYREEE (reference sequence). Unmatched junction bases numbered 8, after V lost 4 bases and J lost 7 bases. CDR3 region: CASSPGQTHNSPLHF. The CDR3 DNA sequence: TGTGCCAGCAGCCCGGGACAGACTCACAATTCACCCCTCCACTTT.

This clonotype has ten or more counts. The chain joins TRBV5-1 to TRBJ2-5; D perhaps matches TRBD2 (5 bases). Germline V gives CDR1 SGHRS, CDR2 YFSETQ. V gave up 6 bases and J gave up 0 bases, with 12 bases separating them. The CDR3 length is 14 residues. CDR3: CASNGGWNQETQYF. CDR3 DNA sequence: TGCGCCAGCAACGGAGGTTGGAACCAAGAGACCCAGTACTTC.

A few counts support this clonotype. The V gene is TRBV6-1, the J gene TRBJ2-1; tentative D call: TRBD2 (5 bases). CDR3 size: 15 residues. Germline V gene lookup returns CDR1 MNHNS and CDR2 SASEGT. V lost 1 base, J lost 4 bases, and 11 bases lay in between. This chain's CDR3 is CASSEVERSYNEQFF. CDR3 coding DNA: TGTGCCAGCAGTGAAGTTGAGCGGAGTTACAATGAGCAGTTCTTC.

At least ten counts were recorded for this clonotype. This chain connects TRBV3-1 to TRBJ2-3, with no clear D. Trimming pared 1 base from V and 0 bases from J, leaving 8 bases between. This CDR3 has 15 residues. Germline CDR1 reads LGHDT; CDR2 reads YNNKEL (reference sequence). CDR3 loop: CASSQGSTSTDTQYF. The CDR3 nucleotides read TGTGCCAGCAGCCAAGGATCAACCAGCACAGATACGCAGTATTTT.

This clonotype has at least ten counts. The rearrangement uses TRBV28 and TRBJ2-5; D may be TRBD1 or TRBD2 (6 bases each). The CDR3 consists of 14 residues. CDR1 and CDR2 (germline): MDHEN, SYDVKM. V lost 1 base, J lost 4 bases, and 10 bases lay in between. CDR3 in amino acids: CASSLSEGGETQYF. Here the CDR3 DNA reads TGTGCCAGCAGTTTATCAGAGGGGGGAGAGACCCAGTACTTC.

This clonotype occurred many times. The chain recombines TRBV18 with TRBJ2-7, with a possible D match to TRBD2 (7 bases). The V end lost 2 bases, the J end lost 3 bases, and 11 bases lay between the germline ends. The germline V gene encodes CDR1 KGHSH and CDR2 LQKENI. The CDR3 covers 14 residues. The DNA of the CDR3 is TGTGCCAGCTCACCAGCGGGGGCGCTCTACGAGCAGTACTTC. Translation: CASSPAGALYEQYF.

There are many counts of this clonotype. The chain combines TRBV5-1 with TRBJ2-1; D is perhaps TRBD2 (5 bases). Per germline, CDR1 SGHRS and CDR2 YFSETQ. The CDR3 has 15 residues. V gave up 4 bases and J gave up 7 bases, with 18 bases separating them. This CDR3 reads CASSPALPTRNEQFF. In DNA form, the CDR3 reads TGCGCCAGCAGCCCAGCCTTACCCACTAGGAATGAGCAGTTCTTC.

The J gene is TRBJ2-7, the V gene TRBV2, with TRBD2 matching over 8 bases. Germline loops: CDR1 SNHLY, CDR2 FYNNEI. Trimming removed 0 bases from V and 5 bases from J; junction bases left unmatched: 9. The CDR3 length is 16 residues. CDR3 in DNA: TGTGCCAGCAGTGAAGCGCTTTGGCGGGGGGCGGACGAGCAGTACTTC. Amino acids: CASSEALWRGADEQYF.

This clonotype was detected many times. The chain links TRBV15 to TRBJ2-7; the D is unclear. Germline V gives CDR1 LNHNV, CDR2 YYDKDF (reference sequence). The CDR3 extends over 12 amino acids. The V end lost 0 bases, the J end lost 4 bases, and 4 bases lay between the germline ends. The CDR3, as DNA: TGTGCCACCAGCAGAGACAGGTACGAGCAGTACTTC. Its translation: CATSRDRYEQYF.

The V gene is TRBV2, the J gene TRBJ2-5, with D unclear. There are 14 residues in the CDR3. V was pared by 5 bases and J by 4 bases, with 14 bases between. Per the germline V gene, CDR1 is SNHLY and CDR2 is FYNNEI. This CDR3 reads CASSMWHLGETQYF. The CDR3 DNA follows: TGTGCCAGCAGTATGTGGCACCTCGGAGAGACCCAGTACTTC.

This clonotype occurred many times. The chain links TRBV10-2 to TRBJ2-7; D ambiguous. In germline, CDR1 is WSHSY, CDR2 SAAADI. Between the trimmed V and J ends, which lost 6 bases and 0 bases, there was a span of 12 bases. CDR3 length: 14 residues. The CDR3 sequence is CASRSSRSSYEQYV. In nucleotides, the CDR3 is TGCGCCAGCAGGAGCTCCCGAAGCTCCTACGAGCAGTACGTC.

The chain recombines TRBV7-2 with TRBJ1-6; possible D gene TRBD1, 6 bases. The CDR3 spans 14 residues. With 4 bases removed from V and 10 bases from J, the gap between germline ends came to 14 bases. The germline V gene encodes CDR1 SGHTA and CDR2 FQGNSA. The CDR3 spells CASSSGVGESPLHF. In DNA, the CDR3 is TGTGCCAGCAGCTCAGGGGTAGGGGAGTCACCCCTCCACTTT.

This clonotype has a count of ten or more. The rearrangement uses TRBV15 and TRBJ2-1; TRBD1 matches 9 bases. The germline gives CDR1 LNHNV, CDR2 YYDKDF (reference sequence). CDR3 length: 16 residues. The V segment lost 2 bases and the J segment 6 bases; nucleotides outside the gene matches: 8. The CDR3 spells CATSRTPGTGPNEQFF. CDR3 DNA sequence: TGTGCCACCAGCAGAACCCCCGGGACAGGGCCCAATGAGCAGTTCTTC. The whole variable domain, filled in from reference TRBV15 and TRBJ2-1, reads DAMVIQNPRYQVTQFGKPVTLSCSQTLNHNVMYWYQQKSSQAPKLLFHYYDKDFNNEADTPDNFQSRRPNTSFCFLDIRSPGLGDTAMYLCATSRTPGTGPNEQFFGPGTRLTVL.

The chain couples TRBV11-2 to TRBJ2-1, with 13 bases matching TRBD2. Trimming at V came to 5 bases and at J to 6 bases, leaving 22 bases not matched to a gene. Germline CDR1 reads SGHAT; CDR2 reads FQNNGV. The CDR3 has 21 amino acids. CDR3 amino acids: CASSPHTNYRTSGRIGNEQFF. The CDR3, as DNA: TGTGCCAGCAGCCCCCATACAAATTATAGGACTAGCGGGAGAATAGGCAATGAGCAGTTCTTC.

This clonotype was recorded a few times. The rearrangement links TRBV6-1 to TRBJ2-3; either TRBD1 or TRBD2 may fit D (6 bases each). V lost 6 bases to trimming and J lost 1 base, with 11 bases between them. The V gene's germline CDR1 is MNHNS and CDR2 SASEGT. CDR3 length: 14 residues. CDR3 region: CASRGGLGTDTQYF. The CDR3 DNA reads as TGTGCCAGCAGAGGGGGGCTGGGCACAGATACGCAGTATTTT.

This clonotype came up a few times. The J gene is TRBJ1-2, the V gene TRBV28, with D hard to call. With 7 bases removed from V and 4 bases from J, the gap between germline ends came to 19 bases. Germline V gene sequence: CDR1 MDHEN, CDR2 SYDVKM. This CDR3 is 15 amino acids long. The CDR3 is CASTNSPGGLYGYTF. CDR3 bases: TGTGCCAGCACCAACTCGCCAGGTGGCCTCTATGGCTACACCTTC.

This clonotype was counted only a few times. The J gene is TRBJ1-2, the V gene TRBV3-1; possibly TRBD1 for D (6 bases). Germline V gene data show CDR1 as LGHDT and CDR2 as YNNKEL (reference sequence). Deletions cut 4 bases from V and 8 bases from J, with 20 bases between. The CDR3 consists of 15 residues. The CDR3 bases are TGTGCCAGCAGCCCATTTTCAGGGGAAGGTGCGGGCTACACCTTC. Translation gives CASSPFSGEGAGYTF.

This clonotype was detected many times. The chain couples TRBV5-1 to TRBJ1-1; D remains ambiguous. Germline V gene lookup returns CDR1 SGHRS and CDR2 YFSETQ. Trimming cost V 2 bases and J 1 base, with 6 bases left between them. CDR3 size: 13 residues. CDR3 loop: CASSFERNTEAFF. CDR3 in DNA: TGCGCCAGCAGCTTTGAGAGGAACACTGAAGCTTTCTTT.

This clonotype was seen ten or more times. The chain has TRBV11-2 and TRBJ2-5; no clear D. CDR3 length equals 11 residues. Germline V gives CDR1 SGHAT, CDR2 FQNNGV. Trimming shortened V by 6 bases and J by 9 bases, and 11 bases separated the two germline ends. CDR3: CASSQNPSQYF. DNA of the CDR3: TGTGCCAGCAGTCAAAATCCATCCCAGTACTTC.

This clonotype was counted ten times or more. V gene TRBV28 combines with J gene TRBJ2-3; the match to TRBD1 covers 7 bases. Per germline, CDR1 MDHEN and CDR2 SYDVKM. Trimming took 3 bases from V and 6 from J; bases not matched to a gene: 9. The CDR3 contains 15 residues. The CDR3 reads CASSFYPTGLDTQYF. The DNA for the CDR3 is TGTGCCAGCAGTTTTTACCCGACAGGGCTGGATACGCAGTATTTT.

The CDR3 spells CAWSFGSDVLTF. As DNA, the CDR3 is TGTGCCTGGAGCTTTGGCTCCGACGTCCTGACTTTC. This rearrangement joins TRBV30 to TRBJ2-6; the D is unclear. From germline, CDR1 is GTSNPN and CDR2 SVGIG (reference sequence). This CDR3 region has 12 residues. V was trimmed by 3 bases and J by 11 bases, leaving 11 bases between them.

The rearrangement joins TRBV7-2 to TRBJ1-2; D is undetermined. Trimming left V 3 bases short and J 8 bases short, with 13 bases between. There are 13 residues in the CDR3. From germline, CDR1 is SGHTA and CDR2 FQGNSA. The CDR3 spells CASSFGPHEGYTF. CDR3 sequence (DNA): TGTGCCAGCAGCTTTGGCCCACACGAAGGCTACACCTTC.

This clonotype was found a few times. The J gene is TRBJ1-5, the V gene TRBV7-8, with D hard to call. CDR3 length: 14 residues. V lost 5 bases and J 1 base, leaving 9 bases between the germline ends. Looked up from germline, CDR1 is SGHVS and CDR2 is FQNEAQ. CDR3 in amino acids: CASSPYRSNQPQHF. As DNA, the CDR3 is TGTGCCAGCAGCCCCTACAGAAGCAATCAGCCCCAGCATTTT.

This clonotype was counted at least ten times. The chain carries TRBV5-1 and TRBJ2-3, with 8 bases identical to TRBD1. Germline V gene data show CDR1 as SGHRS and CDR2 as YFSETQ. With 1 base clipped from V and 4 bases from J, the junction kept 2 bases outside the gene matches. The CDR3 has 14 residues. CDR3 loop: CASSLQQGADTQYF. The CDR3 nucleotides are TGCGCCAGCAGCTTGCAACAGGGGGCAGATACGCAGTATTTT.

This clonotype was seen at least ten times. CDR3 in amino acids: CATSPSRQGVKDTQYF. As DNA, the CDR3 is TGTGCCACCAGCCCGAGTCGACAGGGGGTGAAAGATACGCAGTATTTT. The V call is TRBV15, the J call TRBJ2-3, with 9 bases fitting TRBD1. Per germline, CDR1 LNHNV and CDR2 YYDKDF (reference sequence). The trim removed 5 bases at V and 5 bases at J, leaving 11 bases unmatched. The CDR3 contains 16 residues.